The clone carrying this T cell receptor beta chain was counted only a few times. Its specificity is unknown. This record comes from a study of T cells after yellow fever vaccination. General study results and limits: After the booster, nearly 98% of CD4 and around nine tenths of CD8 primary-response clones were re-detected.

A single record per CDR3 protein comes from TCRdb applying MiXCR to the 5' RACE reads. The sample has approximately 300,000 distinct CDR3 sequences, 13% seen once; the top ten hold 0.5% to 0.6%. The ends were cut back, 2 bases at V and 4 bases at J, with 8 bases in the middle. The CDR3 consists of 14 residues. Germline values: CDR1 MNHEY, CDR2 SMNVEV (reference sequence). The sequence was obtained from a man aged 25-45 years who received the YFV17D yellow fever vaccine. The chain combines TRBV27 with TRBJ2-2; D is unresolved. The sequences come from CD4+ T cells sorted from PBMCs, collected 45 days after the yellow fever booster vaccination. The CDR3 DNA sequence: TGTGCCAGCAGTTTACACGGGCCCACCGGGGAGCTGTTTTTT. Its protein product is CASSLHGPTGELFF.